This paragraph covers one TCR beta chain sequence. No antigen is known for it. The primer mix had 60 Vbeta and 13 Jbeta primers. Method: immunoSEQ multiplex PCR; TCRdb's copy keeps in-frame clones and lacks some. The profile shows 55,000 to 80,000 clones, about 72% of them singletons. This sample was included in a study of cytomegalovirus exposure and HLA in healthy donors. The study, taken as a whole, reports: Researchers reportedly found TCR beta sequences accurately predicted most subjects' HLA-A and HLA-B alleles. Available immune exposure information was restricted to CMV serostatus only. Later analysis identified around 15,000 TCR beta sequences associated with HLA alleles, using a false discovery rate threshold of 0.05. V segments that were indistinguishable, TRBV6-2 and TRBV6-3 among them, were omitted from analysis.

The germline gives CDR1 SGHTA, CDR2 FQGNSA. Trimming stripped 6 bases from V and 5 bases from J, with 17 bases between. The CDR3 consists of 15 residues. The TCR sequence derives from a man over 45 in good health and CMV-seropositive. This chain joins TRBV7-2 and TRBJ2-1, with D perhaps matching TRBD1 (6 bases). The sample was PBMCs. The CDR3 protein is CASSSSGTNNNEQFF. In DNA form, the CDR3 reads TGTGCCAGCAGTTCCTCGGGGACAAATAACAATGAGCAGTTCTTC.